This TCR beta chain appears in the sequencing data of a study of graft-versus-host responses after intestinal transplantation. V shed 4 bases and J 4 bases; nucleotides not matched to a gene: 9. CDR3 length: 15 amino acids. CDR1 LNHNV and CDR2 YYDKDF come from the germline V gene (reference sequence). Labeling with CFSE marked 200,000 responder cells, which were plated with 200,000 irradiated, violet-dye-labeled stimulator cells. Assay: immunoSEQ multiplex PCR; the TCRdb copy retains only in-frame clones and omits some. The sample comprises some 13,000 clones, 35% to 45% of which are singletons, and about 15% rests with the top ten.

The TCR was taken from a human patient who received an intestinal transplant. The sequencing here drew on alloreactive CD8+ T cells from a mixed lymphocyte reaction culture, taken before intestinal transplant. Noted subset: CFSE-low proliferating T cells sorted from approximately 6-day pre-transplant mixed lymphocyte reaction (GvH or HvG direction). The V call is TRBV15, the J call TRBJ2-5; 7 positions agree with TRBD1. CDR3 region: CATSTHRGGLETQYF. DNA of the CDR3: TGTGCCACCAGCACTCATAGAGGGGGCTTAGAGACCCAGTACTTC.